The entry below describes one T cell receptor (beta chain). Its antigen is still unknown. The data were obtained in a study of blood T cells in healthy people across ages. In the study overall: Template switching recovered approximately one barcoded beta molecule for every two T cells.

Trimming pared 3 bases from V and 6 bases from J, leaving 20 bases between. CDR1 MDHEN and CDR2 SYDVKM come from the germline V gene. The CDR3 extends over 17 amino acids. Then a second PCR, running about 7 to 11 cycles, was carried out with a sample-barcoded 5' primer and a J-beta primer mix. In TCRdb, the 5' RACE reads were re-called with MiXCR into one record per CDR3 protein. The sample has about 680,000 distinct CDR3 sequences; approximately 50% are singletons. Broader study findings: Samples with more naive T cells showed higher observed beta diversity.

Donors gave about 9.3 milliliters of peripheral blood apiece. Every sample gave at least 5 micrograms of total RNA when it was extracted. The chain couples TRBV28 to TRBJ2-2; perhaps TRBD2 as D (6 bases). The TCR sequence derives from an older woman in good health. Specimen: blood. The CDR3 nucleotides read TGTGCCAGCAGTTTTGGGATTTCGGGAGTGGTTTCCGGGGAGCTGTTTTTT. The encoded protein is CASSFGISGVVSGELFF. Supplemented by reference TRBV28 and TRBJ2-2, the full variable domain reads DVKVTQSSRYLVKRTGEKVFLECVQDMDHENMFWYRQDPGLGLRLIYFSYDVKMKEKGDIPEGYSVSREKKERFSLILESASTNQTSMYLCASSFGISGVVSGELFFGEGSRLTVL.